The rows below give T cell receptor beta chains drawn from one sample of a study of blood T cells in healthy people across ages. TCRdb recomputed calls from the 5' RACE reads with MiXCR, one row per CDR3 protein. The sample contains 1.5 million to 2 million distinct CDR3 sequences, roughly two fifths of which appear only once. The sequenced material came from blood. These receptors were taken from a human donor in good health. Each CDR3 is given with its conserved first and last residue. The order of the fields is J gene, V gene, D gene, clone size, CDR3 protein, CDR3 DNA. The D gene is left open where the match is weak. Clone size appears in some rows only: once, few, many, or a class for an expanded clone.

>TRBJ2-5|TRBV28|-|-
CASSSQGVETQYF
TGTGCCAGCAGTTCCCAGGGAGTGGAGACCCAGTACTTC
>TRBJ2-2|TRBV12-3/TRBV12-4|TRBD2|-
CASSAGRTGELFF
TGTGCCAGCAGTGCCGGGAGGACCGGGGAGCTGTTTTTT
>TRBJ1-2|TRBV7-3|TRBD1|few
CASSPGQGAVHGYTF
TGTGCCAGCAGCCCAGGACAGGGGGCAGTCCATGGCTACACCTTC
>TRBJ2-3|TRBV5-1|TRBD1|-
CASSWGLAQGAADTQYF
TGCGCCAGCAGCTGGGGGTTGGCGCAGGGGGCCGCAGATACGCAGTATTTT
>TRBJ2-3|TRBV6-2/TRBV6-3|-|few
CASSPRTRLTDTQYF
TGTGCCAGCAGTCCCCGGACCCGGTTGACGGATACGCAGTATTTT
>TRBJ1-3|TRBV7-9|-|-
CASSLGAAGNTIYF
TGTGCCAGCAGCTTAGGGGCAGCTGGAAACACCATATATTTT
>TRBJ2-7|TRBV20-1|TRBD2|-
CSAREYGGAYEQYF
TGCAGTGCTAGAGAATACGGGGGGGCGTACGAGCAGTACTTC
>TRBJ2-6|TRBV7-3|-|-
CASSPAGTGANVLTF
TGTGCCAGCAGTCCGGCAGGGACTGGGGCCAACGTCCTGACTTTC
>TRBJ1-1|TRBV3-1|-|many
CASSQWGTEAFF
TGTGCCAGCAGCCAATGGGGAACTGAAGCTTTCTTT
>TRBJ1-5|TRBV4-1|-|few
CASSQVGATGPQHF
TGCGCCAGCAGCCAAGTAGGGGCTACGGGGCCCCAGCATTTT
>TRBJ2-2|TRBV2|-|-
CASTVTYTGELFF
TGTGCCAGCACGGTGACGTACACCGGGGAGCTGTTTTTT
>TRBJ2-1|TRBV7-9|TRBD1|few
CASSHALGTGGINEQFF
TGTGCCAGCAGCCACGCTTTAGGGACAGGGGGGATCAATGAGCAGTTCTTC
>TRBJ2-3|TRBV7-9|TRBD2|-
CASSRSGGEGTDTQYF
TGTGCCAGCAGCCGTAGCGGGGGTGAGGGCACAGATACGCAGTATTTT
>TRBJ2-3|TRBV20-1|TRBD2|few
CSATRLAGGPDTQYF
TGCAGTGCTACTCGACTAGCGGGGGGGCCGGATACGCAGTATTTT
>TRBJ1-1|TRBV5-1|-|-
CASSFRVSNTEAFF
TGCGCCAGCAGCTTCCGAGTATCGAACACTGAAGCTTTCTTT
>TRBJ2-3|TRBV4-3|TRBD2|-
CASSQDLNGGGAGDTQYF
TGCGCCAGCAGCCAAGATTTGAATGGCGGGGGGGCCGGGGATACGCAGTATTTT
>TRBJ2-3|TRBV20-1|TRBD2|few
CSAISGGSTDTQYF
TGCAGTGCTATCAGCGGGGGGAGCACAGATACGCAGTATTTT
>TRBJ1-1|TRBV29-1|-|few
CSVVAGRNTEAFF
TGCAGCGTTGTCGCAGGGAGAAACACTGAAGCTTTCTTT
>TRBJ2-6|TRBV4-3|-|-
CASSQETVQGSGANVLTF
TGCGCCAGCAGCCAAGAGACCGTACAGGGCTCTGGGGCCAACGTCCTGACTTTC
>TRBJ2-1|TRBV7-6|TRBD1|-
CASSLDSGGPHNEQFF
TGTGCCAGCAGCTTAGATTCAGGGGGTCCCCACAATGAGCAGTTCTTC
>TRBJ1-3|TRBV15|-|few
CATSRVAGAFGNTIYF
TGTGCCACCAGCAGAGTGGCCGGGGCTTTTGGAAACACCATATATTTT
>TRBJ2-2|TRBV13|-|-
CASSLGRYTGELFF
TGTGCCAGCAGCTTAGGGCGGTACACCGGGGAGCTGTTTTTT
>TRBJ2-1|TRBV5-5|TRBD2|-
CASRQTSAYNEQFF
TGTGCCAGCAGACAGACTAGCGCTTACAATGAGCAGTTCTTC
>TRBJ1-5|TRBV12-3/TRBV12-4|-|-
CASSPVDRYNQPQHF
TGTGCCAGCAGTCCCGTTGACCGATACAATCAGCCCCAGCATTTT
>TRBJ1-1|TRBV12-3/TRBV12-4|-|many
CASSLLSVPGVINTEAFF
TGTGCCAGCAGTTTGTTGTCAGTCCCGGGGGTTATCAACACTGAAGCTTTCTTT
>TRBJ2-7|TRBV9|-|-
CASSHSGGVGEQYF
TGTGCCAGCAGCCACTCTGGCGGCGTGGGGGAGCAGTACTTC
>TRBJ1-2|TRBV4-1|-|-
CDSSPLLQFGYTF
TGCGACAGCAGCCCCCTGCTTCAATTTGGCTACACCTTC
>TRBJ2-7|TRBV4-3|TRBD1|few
CASSQPGQGTNEQYF
TGCGCCAGCAGCCAACCGGGACAGGGGACCAACGAGCAGTACTTC
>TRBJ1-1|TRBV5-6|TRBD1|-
CASSLRGQKAFF
TGTGCCAGCAGCTTGCGGGGACAGAAAGCTTTCTTT
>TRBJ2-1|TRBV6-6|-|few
CASSYSDQGNEQFF
TGTGCCAGCAGTTACTCCGATCAGGGCAATGAGCAGTTCTTC
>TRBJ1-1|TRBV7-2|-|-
CASSGWARNTEAFF
TGTGCCAGCAGCGGATGGGCGAGGAACACTGAAGCTTTCTTT
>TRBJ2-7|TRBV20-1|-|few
CSAGGGGNYEQYF
TGCAGTGCTGGGGGTGGAGGCAACTACGAGCAGTACTTC
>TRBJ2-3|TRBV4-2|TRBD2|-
CASSKREVTDTQYF
TGTGCCAGCAGCAAGCGGGAAGTCACAGATACGCAGTATTTT
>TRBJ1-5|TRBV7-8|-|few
CASSSRLGVRRNQPQHF
TGTGCCAGCAGTTCCCGATTGGGGGTGAGAAGAAATCAGCCCCAGCATTTT
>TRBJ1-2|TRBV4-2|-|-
CASNQALGGRRTYGYTF
TGTGCCAGCAACCAAGCCCTGGGGGGCAGGCGGACTTATGGCTACACCTTC
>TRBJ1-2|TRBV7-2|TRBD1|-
CASSPTGDDGYTF
TGTGCCAGCAGCCCCACAGGGGACGATGGCTACACCTTC
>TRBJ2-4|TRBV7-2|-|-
CASSSIQELLAKNIQYF
TGTGCCAGCAGCTCTATACAGGAGCTACTAGCCAAAAACATTCAGTACTTC
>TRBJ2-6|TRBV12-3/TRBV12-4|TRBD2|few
CASSKPGLAAGSGANVLTF
TGTGCCAGCAGTAAACCGGGACTAGCGGCAGGCTCTGGGGCCAACGTCCTGACTTTC
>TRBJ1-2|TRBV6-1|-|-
CASSDDSSIYGYTF
TGTGCCAGCAGCGATGACAGCTCCATCTATGGCTACACCTTC
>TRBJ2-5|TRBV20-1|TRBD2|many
CSARETPSGQETQYF
TGCAGTGCTAGGGAGACCCCTAGCGGGCAAGAGACCCAGTACTTC
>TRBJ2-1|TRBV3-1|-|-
CASSQVSASNEQFF
TGTGCCAGCAGCCAAGTATCAGCCTCCAATGAGCAGTTCTTC
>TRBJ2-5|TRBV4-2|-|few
CASSHTPTGIEGETQYF
TGTGCCAGCAGCCATACCCCTACAGGGATTGAGGGGGAGACCCAGTACTTC
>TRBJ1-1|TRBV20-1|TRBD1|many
CSARQGDTEAFF
TGCAGTGCTAGACAGGGGGACACTGAAGCTTTCTTT
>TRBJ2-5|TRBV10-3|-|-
CAISERREETQYF
TGTGCCATCAGTGAGAGAAGGGAAGAGACCCAGTACTTC
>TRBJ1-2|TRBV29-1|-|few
CSVLFGTTTGYTF
TGCAGCGTATTATTCGGGACCACAACTGGCTACACCTTC
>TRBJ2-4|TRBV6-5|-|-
CASSRLRDTRSEEQYF
TGTGCCAGCAGTCGTCTACGGGACACTCGGTCTGAGGAGCAGTACTTC
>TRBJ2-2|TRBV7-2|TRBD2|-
CASSRGLAGAYKNTGELFF
TGTGCCAGCAGCAGAGGGCTAGCGGGGGCGTATAAGAACACCGGGGAGCTGTTTTTT
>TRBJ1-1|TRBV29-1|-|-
CSVLQTEAFF
TGCAGCGTCCTTCAAACAGAAGCTTTCTTT